This T cell receptor beta chain was sequenced during a study of T cell responses to AZD1222 COVID-19 vaccine. CDR1 and CDR2 (germline): SGHTA, FQGNSA. V shed 1 base, J shed 5 bases, and the junction held 13 bases outside the gene matches. CDR3 size: 17 residues. This table comes from immunoSEQ multiplex PCR, and its TCRdb copy is limited to in-frame clones, with some not included. The table records some 180,000 clones, about 89% of them present only once. Overall study findings and caveats: Targets within unmutated variant regions were reportedly found for nearly half of spike-specific TCRs.

With respect to this clone: Antigen unknown.

This clonotype was sampled from an adult who received the AZD1222 COVID-19 vaccine. The sequences come from peripheral blood, collected 28 days after the second AZD1222 dose. This chain joins TRBV7-2 and TRBJ2-5, with 7 bases lining up with TRBD2. DNA of the CDR3: TGTGCCAGCAGCTTAGTTGCGGGCAGGGAGGGGATGGAGACCCAGTACTTC. Translation gives CASSLVAGREGMETQYF.